The 9 T cell receptor beta chains listed next were all sequenced from one sample in a study of molecular identifiers for immune sequencing clone quantification. Using its own MiXCR run on the PCR reads, TCRdb lists one record per CDR3 protein. Among about 640,000 distinct CDR3 sequences listed, just under 20% were seen once. The sequenced material came from naive CD8+ T cells from blood, with Jurkat cell RNA spiked in. As for subset: FACS-sorted CD8+CD4-CCR7+CD45RA+ naive T cells. The source of these receptors is a human donor in good health. Some libraries in this study had Jurkat cell RNA spiked in.

This clonotype was seen repeatedly, ten times or more. The J gene is TRBJ1-2, the V gene TRBV20-1; 7 bases agree with TRBD1. V gave up 2 bases and J gave up 4 bases; unmatched junction bases: 10. Germline CDR1 reads DFQATT; CDR2 reads SNEGSKA (reference sequence). The CDR3 is 15 amino acids. The CDR3: CSARQGQNWAYGYTF. CDR3 coding DNA: TGCAGTGCTAGACAGGGACAGAACTGGGCCTATGGCTACACCTTC.

With respect to this clonotype: A much larger clone is a single base away; this may be a read error. This chain joins TRBV27 and TRBJ2-1, with D tentatively TRBD2 (5 bases). This CDR3 spans 14 amino acids. Germline assignment: CDR1 MNHEY and CDR2 SMNVEV (reference sequence). CDR3 sequence reads: CASSPGLAFNGQFF. CDR3 coding DNA: TGTGCCAGCAGTCCCGGCCTAGCTTTCAATGGGCAGTTCTTC.

This clonotype was seen ten or more times. J is TRBJ1-2 and V is TRBV19; D possibly corresponds to TRBD1 (5 bases). The germline CDR1 and CDR2 sequences are LNHDA and SQIVND (reference sequence). The V end was cut by 3 bases, the J end by 8 bases, with 19 bases between. CDR3 length equals 15 residues. As DNA, the CDR3 is TGTGCCAGTAGTATTGATCTTCCGGGGCTTGGCGGCTACACCTTC. Its translation is CASSIDLPGLGGYTF.

This clonotype was detected only a few times. The chain joins TRBV6-5 to TRBJ2-7; 9 nucleotides agree with TRBD2. Germline V gene lookup returns CDR1 MNHEY and CDR2 SVGAGI. V was pared by 0 bases and J by 4 bases, with 4 bases of the junction left unmatched. The CDR3 is 15 residues long. CDR3 region: CASSYSEAGGYEQYF. The CDR3 DNA reads TGTGCCAGCAGTTACTCCGAAGCGGGGGGTTACGAGCAGTACTTC.

The rearrangement joins TRBV24-1 to TRBJ1-2; unclear D gene. V dropped 5 bases and J dropped 6 bases, with 6 bases sitting between them. Germline CDR1 and CDR2: KGHDR and SFDVKD. This CDR3 is 11 amino acids long. CDR3 DNA: TGTGCCACCAGTGGCAACGATGGCTACACCTTC. Its translation is CATSGNDGYTF.

At least ten counts were recorded for this clonotype. The chain has TRBV4-1 and TRBJ2-3; 7 bases line up with TRBD1. Germline V gene sequence: CDR1 MGHRA, CDR2 YSYEKL. The length of the CDR3 is 15 residues. V was pared by 1 base and J by 4 bases, with 5 bases of the junction left unmatched. The CDR3 DNA reads TGCGCCAGCAGCCAAGTGGGGACAGCCCCAGATACGCAGTATTTT. Translation: CASSQVGTAPDTQYF.

A few counts support this clonotype. This may arise from a read error, as a much more abundant clone is one base away. The chain joins TRBV12-3 or TRBV12-4 to TRBJ1-5; no clear D. This CDR3 is built from 14 residues. The CDR3 reads CAGSPNYSNQPQHF. CDR3 nucleotides: TGTGCCGGCAGCCCAAATTATAGCAATCAGCCCCAGCATTTT.

This clonotype was seen repeatedly, ten times or more. This rearrangement joins TRBV7-9 to TRBJ2-2, with no clear D. This CDR3 is built from 14 residues. Germline CDR1 reads SEHNR; CDR2 reads FQNEAQ (reference sequence). V lost 1 base and J 7 bases, leaving 10 bases between the germline ends. The CDR3 sequence: CASSLDPGIGELFF. The CDR3 DNA reads TGTGCCAGCAGCTTAGACCCCGGTATCGGGGAGCTGTTTTTT.

There are a few counts of this clonotype. The chain has TRBV9 and TRBJ1-1, with D uncertain. Germline-derived CDR1 and CDR2 are SGDLS and YYNGEE. The CDR3 is 14 residues long. V lost 0 bases and J lost 1, with 7 bases in between. CDR3 in amino acids: CASSVEAANTEAFF. DNA for the CDR3: TGTGCCAGCAGCGTAGAGGCAGCGAACACTGAAGCTTTCTTT.